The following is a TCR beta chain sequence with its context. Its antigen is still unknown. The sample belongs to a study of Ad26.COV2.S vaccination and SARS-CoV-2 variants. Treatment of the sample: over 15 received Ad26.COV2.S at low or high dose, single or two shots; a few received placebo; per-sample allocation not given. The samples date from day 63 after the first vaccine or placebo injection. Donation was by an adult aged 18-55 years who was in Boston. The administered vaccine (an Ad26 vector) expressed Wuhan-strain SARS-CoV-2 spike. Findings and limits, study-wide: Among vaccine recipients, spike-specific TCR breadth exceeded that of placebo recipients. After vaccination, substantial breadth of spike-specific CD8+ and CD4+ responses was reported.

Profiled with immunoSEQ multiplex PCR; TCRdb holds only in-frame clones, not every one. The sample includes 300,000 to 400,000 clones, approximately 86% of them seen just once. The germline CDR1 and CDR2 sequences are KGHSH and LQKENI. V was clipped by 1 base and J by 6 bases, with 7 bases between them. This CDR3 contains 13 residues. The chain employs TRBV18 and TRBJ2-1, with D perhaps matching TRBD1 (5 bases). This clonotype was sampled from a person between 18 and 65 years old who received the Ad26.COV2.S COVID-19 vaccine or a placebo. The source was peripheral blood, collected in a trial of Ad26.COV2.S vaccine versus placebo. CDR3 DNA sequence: TGTGCCAGCTCACCACGACAGACCAATGAGCAGTTCTTC. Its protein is CASSPRQTNEQFF.